The present entry profiles one T cell receptor (beta chain) with its context. Antigen: not known. Germline lookup yields CDR1 SGHRS and CDR2 YFSETQ. This CDR3 contains 15 residues. Losses at the gene ends were 0 bases for V and 8 bases for J; bases not matched to a gene: 7. Time point specified: baseline, week 1 (first vaccination visit). The treatment was: pre-vaccination baseline after standard-of-care therapy. New WHO grade 3 or 4 astrocytomas that were IDH1-mutant and ATRX-lost had been found in donors. This entry is derived from a study of a mutant IDH1 vaccine in newly diagnosed glioma. Study context: Averaging about 37 years of age, treated patients were roughly 60% male and about 38% female. Findings and caveats of the study: The vaccine induced immune responses, and these occurred in 80% to 95% of patients.

Sequenced by immunoSEQ multiplex PCR; TCRdb stores in-frame clones only, minus some. The table includes about 23,000 clones, approximately 90% detected once. The rearrangement uses TRBV5-1 and TRBJ1-5; 8 bases are a match to TRBD1. Sequences were derived from PBMCs, sampled from a glioma patient treated with radiotherapy, temozolomide or both. This receptor was taken from a young man with glioma. CDR3 sequence: CASSLAGTGFEPQHF. The CDR3 DNA follows: TGCGCCAGCAGCTTGGCCGGGACAGGCTTTGAGCCCCAGCATTTT.